One and the same sample provided the 18 T cell receptor beta chains below, sequenced in a study of blood T cell repertoires in COVID-19. Sequenced by immunoSEQ multiplex PCR; TCRdb stores in-frame clones only, minus some. Here the sample spans 130,000 to 150,000 clones, approximately 84% being singletons. The source material was PBMCs or T cells enriched from blood (not recorded which). These receptor sequences come from a man aged 35 to 55 with acute COVID-19.

This chain uses TRBV28 with TRBJ1-4; D is undetermined. The CDR3 length is 16 residues. Germline V CDR1 and CDR2: MDHEN, SYDVKM. With 2 bases removed from V and 8 bases from J, the gap between germline ends came to 18 bases. The DNA for the CDR3 is TGTGCCAGCAGTTTAATCAGGCGGGAGCTAGAGGAAAAACTGTTTTTT. Translating it yields CASSLIRRELEEKLFF. The full variable domain, with the rest looked up from reference TRBV28 and TRBJ1-4, is DVKVTQSSRYLVKRTGEKVFLECVQDMDHENMFWYRQDPGLGLRLIYFSYDVKMKEKGDIPEGYSVSREKKERFSLILESASTNQTSMYLCASSLIRRELEEKLFFGSGTQLSVL.

The rearrangement links TRBV18 to TRBJ2-7; 7 bases are a match to TRBD1. The CDR3 extends over 15 amino acids. Germline CDR1 and CDR2: KGHSH and LQKENI. Trimming at V came to 1 base and at J to 5 bases, leaving 8 bases not matched to a gene. CDR3 coding DNA: TGTGCCAGCTCACCACAAGGAACAGGGGAAGACGAGCAGTACTTC. It translates to CASSPQGTGEDEQYF. Together with reference TRBV18 and TRBJ2-7, the CDR3 gives the full variable domain: NAGVMQNPRHLVRRRGQEARLRCSPMKGHSHVYWYRQLPEEGLKFMVYLQKENIIDESGMPKERFSAEFPKEGPSILRIQQVVRGDSAAYFCASSPQGTGEDEQYFGPGTRLTVT.

This clone was detected a few times. V gene TRBV19 combines with J gene TRBJ2-5; D is perhaps TRBD1 (6 bases). The V end was cut by 5 bases, the J end by 4 bases, with 17 bases between. Germline V gene sequence: CDR1 LNHDA, CDR2 SQIVND (reference sequence). This CDR3 spans 15 amino acids. For the CDR3, the DNA is TGTGCCAGTAGTCCTCCTGGGGGCAAGTTAGAGACCCAGTACTTC. Its protein product is CASSPPGGKLETQYF.

The chain couples TRBV13 to TRBJ1-6; 9 bases are shared with TRBD1. This CDR3 is built from 15 residues. The V and J ends lost 4 bases and 8 bases, in that order; junction bases with no gene match: 6. Germline V lookup: CDR1 PRHDT, CDR2 FYEKMQ (reference sequence). CDR3 protein: CASSSRQGGDSPLHF. The CDR3 DNA sequence: TGTGCCAGCAGCTCCAGACAGGGGGGCGATTCACCCCTCCACTTT.

The V and J genes are TRBV5-4 and TRBJ2-6, with a tentative D call TRBD1 (6 bases). The CDR3 totals 18 residues. Germline V gene lookup returns CDR1 SGHNT and CDR2 YYREEE (reference sequence). V was pared by 2 bases and J by 0 bases, with 15 bases between. CDR3 residues: CASSFGRGSSSGANVLTF. The CDR3 nucleotides are TGTGCCAGCAGCTTCGGAAGGGGGTCCAGCTCTGGGGCCAACGTCCTGACTTTC.

This clone was seen at least ten times. The CDR3 nucleotides read TGTGCCAGCAGCTTAGATAACGGGGCGAACACCGGGGAGCTGTTTTTT. It is translated as CASSLDNGANTGELFF. This chain joins TRBV7-9 and TRBJ2-2, with D possibly being TRBD2 (5 bases). From germline, CDR1 is SEHNR and CDR2 FQNEAQ (reference sequence). CDR3 length: 16 amino acids. Trimming cost V 1 base and J 0 bases, with 9 bases left between them.

About this clone: The DNA is omitted, as the CDR3 cannot be located on it reliably, and the CDR3 follows TCRdb's listing. The chain employs TRBV27 and TRBJ1-2; no DNA check was done on the table's D call, TRBD1. From germline, CDR1 is MNHEY and CDR2 SMNVEV (reference sequence). Inclusive of both ends, the CDR3 amounts to 15 amino acids. This CDR3 reads CASSFLAGVLSGYTF.

The chain has TRBV6-5 and TRBJ1-1; D is uncertain. The CDR3 runs to 15 residues. The V end was cut by 0 bases, the J end by 5 bases, with 13 bases between. Germline CDR1 reads MNHEY; CDR2 reads SVGAGI. The CDR3 DNA is TGTGCCAGCAGTTACTCGTCGGAGGTGCTGACTGAAGCTTTCTTT. This codes for CASSYSSEVLTEAFF.

This sequence joins TRBV7-9 and TRBJ2-3; 8 bases match TRBD2. The CDR3 spans 17 residues. Germline-derived CDR1 and CDR2 are SEHNR and FQNEAQ (reference sequence). V gave up 1 base and J gave up 2 bases; unmatched junction bases: 8. CDR3 nucleotides: TGTGCCAGCAGCTTAGGTCTGCAGCGGGGGCACACAGATACGCAGTATTTT. Residues: CASSLGLQRGHTDTQYF. Complete variable domain (other parts from reference TRBV7-9 and TRBJ2-3): DTGVSQNPRHKITKRGQNVTFRCDPISEHNRLYWYRQTLGQGPEFLTYFQNEAQLEKSRLLSDRFSAERPKGSFSTLEIQRTEQGDSAMYLCASSLGLQRGHTDTQYFGPGTRLTVL.

The chain joins TRBV7-9 to TRBJ2-1, with TRBD1 matching over 7 bases. CDR1 is SEHNR, CDR2 FQNEAQ, per germline (reference sequence). Germline trimming cut 5 bases from V and 8 bases from J; bases unmatched to any gene: 9. This CDR3 is 14 amino acids long. CDR3 sequence (DNA): TGTGCCAGCAGCCTCGCTGGACAGGCCCATGAGCAGTTCTTC. This sequence encodes CASSLAGQAHEQFF.

CDR3 nucleotide sequence: TGCGCCAGCAGCCAATCGGACAGGGGATATGGCTACACCTTC. It codes for CASSQSDRGYGYTF. The chain recombines TRBV4-1 with TRBJ1-2, with 9 bases matching TRBD1. V gave up 2 bases and J gave up 5 bases; unmatched junction bases: 3. Per germline, CDR1 MGHRA and CDR2 YSYEKL. This CDR3 comprises 14 residues.

This chain joins TRBV19 and TRBJ2-1; 7 bases align to TRBD1. The length of the CDR3 is 17 residues. From germline, CDR1 is LNHDA and CDR2 SQIVND (reference sequence). The junction had 17 bases not matched to a gene; V was cut back by 5 bases and J by 7 bases. The CDR3 reads CASSLTGALPPLNEQFF. The CDR3 DNA sequence: TGTGCCAGTAGTCTAACAGGGGCCCTACCTCCACTGAATGAGCAGTTCTTC.

This clone was seen only once. The chain couples TRBV19 to TRBJ2-1, with D possibly being TRBD1 (6 bases). The V gene lost 3 bases and the J gene lost 0 bases, with 12 bases spanning the gap. The germline V gene has CDR1 LNHDA and CDR2 SQIVND (reference sequence). The CDR3 totals 16 residues. The CDR3, as DNA: TGTGCCAGTAGTATCTTGGGGGCGGGCTCCTACAATGAGCAGTTCTTC. The encoded protein is CASSILGAGSYNEQFF.

This clone was observed at least ten times. The rearrangement links TRBV28 to TRBJ2-1; 7 nucleotides match TRBD1. Germline lookup yields CDR1 MDHEN and CDR2 SYDVKM. The ends lost 5 bases at V and 3 bases at J; junction bases unmatched: 13. The CDR3 loop spans 17 amino acids. The CDR3 region is CASSPFYGWTGYNEQFF. The CDR3 DNA is TGTGCCAGCAGTCCGTTTTACGGCTGGACAGGCTACAATGAGCAGTTCTTC. Full variable domain (remainder filled in from reference TRBV28 and TRBJ2-1): DVKVTQSSRYLVKRTGEKVFLECVQDMDHENMFWYRQDPGLGLRLIYFSYDVKMKEKGDIPEGYSVSREKKERFSLILESASTNQTSMYLCASSPFYGWTGYNEQFFGPGTRLTVL.

The genes are TRBV15 and TRBJ1-5; unclear D gene. Per germline, CDR1 LNHNV and CDR2 YYDKDF (reference sequence). CDR3 length: 14 amino acids. V lost 0 bases to trimming and J lost 7 bases, with 10 bases between them. The CDR3 is CATSRDSEPQPQHF. The CDR3 DNA is TGTGCCACCAGCAGAGATTCAGAACCACAGCCCCAGCATTTT.

This chain uses TRBV21-1 with TRBJ1-1; the table's D call of TRBD1 was not tested on the DNA. TRBV21-1 is termed a pseudogene. The CDR3 length is 15 residues. The CDR3 here is CASSDSTGMNTEAFF. CDR3 DNA sequence: TGTGCCAGCAGCGACTCGACAGGGATGAACACTGAAGCTTTCTTT.

The V call is TRBV5-1, the J call TRBJ1-2; 8 nucleotides agree with TRBD1. Germline-derived CDR1 and CDR2 are SGHRS and YFSETQ. This CDR3 is built from 15 residues. V was clipped by 4 bases and J by 6 bases; unmatched bases: 11. The CDR3 nucleotides read TGCGCCAGCAGCATTCTTGGGACAGGCGGAAATGGCTACACCTTC. Translating gives CASSILGTGGNGYTF.

The sample holds one count of this clone. This sequence joins TRBV5-8 and TRBJ2-5; TRBD2 agrees at 8 bases. The V gene end was trimmed by 4 bases and the J gene end by 4 bases; junction bases not matched to a gene: 9. Germline V CDR1 and CDR2: SGHTS, YDEGEE. The CDR3 is made up of 15 amino acids. CDR3: CASSLSGVGGETQYF. CDR3 nucleotides: TGTGCCAGCAGCCTTAGCGGGGTCGGGGGAGAGACCCAGTACTTC.